Described below is a single T cell receptor (beta chain) sequence and its context. TCRdb fed the 5' RACE reads into MiXCR, producing one record per CDR3 protein. The sample lists roughly 250,000 distinct CDR3 sequences; about 16% were seen once. Germline assignment: CDR1 MDHEN and CDR2 SYDVKM. The CDR3 extends over 16 amino acids. V was clipped by 6 bases and J by 3 bases; unmatched bases: 13. This sample was included in a study of T-cell memory formation after mild COVID-19. The sequence derives from a man aged 18 to 35 who had mild COVID-19 (a few samples of this study predate the infection). Cell type and time point are not known. Source material: PBMCs or a T cell subset sorted from them (not recorded which). V usage is TRBV28 and J usage is TRBJ2-7; 8 bases agree with TRBD2. The DNA of the CDR3 is TGTGCCAGCAGGGGCCCGGCGGGGGGTCTCCACTACGAGCAGTACGTC. Protein: CASRGPAGGLHYEQYV.